This T cell receptor (beta chain) came from a study of T cell repertoires in cytomegalovirus infection. Across the study: Alongside well-studied HLA-B-restricted CMV epitopes, recently identified HLA-C-restricted CMV epitopes were also used. CMV infection together with matching HLA type was indicated by public TCR beta signatures.

TCRdb independently ran MiXCR on the reads; one entry per CDR3 protein. The sample consists of roughly 110,000 distinct CDR3 sequences, over 25% of them appearing once. Notes on the study in general: Dominating the ex vivo response were HLA-C-restricted CMV-specific TCR beta clonotypes. Accumulated public TCR beta family frequency recognized individuals carrying CMV together with the relevant HLA.

The CDR3 is 17 amino acids. V was clipped by 0 bases and J by 1 base, with 15 bases between them. Looked up from germline, CDR1 is MGHRA and CDR2 is YSYEKL. Worth noting for this clonotype: The antigen is not known.

Source: CD8+ T cells from cultured PBMCs, taken from culture after CMV antigen stimulation. The chain combines TRBV4-1 with TRBJ1-1, with unresolved D. This receptor was identified in a human donor in good health (CMV status not recorded). Some clones in this sample may be carry-over from other donors' samples. The CDR3 region has the DNA TGCGCCAGCAGCCAAGAGATCCGCTTTCCAACGAACACTGAAGCTTTCTTT. Encoded protein: CASSQEIRFPTNTEAFF.